This entry lists 16 T cell receptor beta chains sequenced from one sample in a study of lymphopenia after photon versus proton radiotherapy. Some clones are missing from TCRdb's copy, which holds only in-frame ones; the method was immunoSEQ multiplex PCR. The sample carries around 160,000 clones, more than 85% recorded once. Here the sequenced sample was peripheral blood, taken from a patient treated with photon-based radiotherapy. Receptor source: a man aged 45-65 years with gastric cancer.

J is TRBJ1-2 and V is TRBV2; maybe TRBD1 (5 bases). V lost 2 bases and J 8 bases, leaving 15 bases between the germline ends. The CDR3 consists of 14 residues. Germline V CDR1 and CDR2: SNHLY, FYNNEI. CDR3 amino acids: CASSERGRVGGYTF. The CDR3 coding sequence is TGTGCCAGCAGTGAAAGGGGCAGGGTGGGAGGCTACACCTTC.

The chain employs TRBV5-1 and TRBJ2-7; unclear D gene. V was shortened by 4 bases and J by 2 bases, with 10 bases between the two germline ends. The CDR3 totals 13 residues. CDR1 SGHRS and CDR2 YFSETQ come from the germline V gene. CDR3 residues: CASSPDRTYEQYF. The CDR3 nucleotides are TGCGCCAGCAGCCCAGACCGAACCTACGAGCAGTACTTC.

The chain has TRBV2 and TRBJ2-1, with 9 nucleotides matching TRBD1. This CDR3 is built from 15 residues. The V segment lost 8 bases and the J segment 8 bases; nucleotides outside the gene matches: 13. Germline V gives CDR1 SNHLY, CDR2 FYNNEI. CDR3 protein: CASRQGQGGVDEQFF. Written as DNA, the CDR3 is TGTGCCAGCCGCCAGGGACAGGGTGGTGTGGATGAGCAGTTCTTC.

This chain uses TRBV18 with TRBJ1-5; D is unresolved. The CDR3 is made up of 13 amino acids. V was shortened by 3 bases and J by 5 bases, with 8 bases between the two germline ends. Germline CDR1 is KGHSH and CDR2 is LQKENI. The CDR3 region has the DNA TGTGCCAGCTCACCTTCACGGGATCAGCCCCAGCATTTT. Translated, it gives CASSPSRDQPQHF.

This clone was seen more than once but under ten times. The V gene is TRBV7-3, the J gene TRBJ2-7; 8 nucleotides agree with TRBD1. The J segment lost 6 bases and the V segment lost 5 bases, leaving 15 bases of the junction unmatched. The CDR3 runs to 16 residues. Germline V lookup: CDR1 SGHTA, CDR2 FQGTGA. Here the CDR3 reads CASSPQGRQGISEQYF. CDR3 DNA: TGTGCCAGCAGCCCCCAAGGCCGACAGGGGATCAGCGAGCAGTACTTC.

V and J are TRBV14 and TRBJ2-1; D may correspond to TRBD1 or TRBD2 (5 bases each). CDR3 length: 17 residues. The germline V gene encodes CDR1 SGHDN and CDR2 FVKESK. V lost 0 bases to trimming and J lost 2 bases, with 14 bases between them. The CDR3, as DNA: TGTGCCAGCAGCCAAGAAACTTCGGGGCTCCCCTACAATGAGCAGTTCTTC. Its protein is CASSQETSGLPYNEQFF.

The chain is built from TRBV4-2 and TRBJ1-1; D gene unclear. V lost 0 bases and J 1 base, leaving 9 bases between the germline ends. Germline V CDR1 and CDR2: LGHNA, YNFKEQ. The CDR3 is 15 residues long. The CDR3 coding sequence is TGTGCCAGCAGCCAAGAGGCCAGGCCGAACACTGAAGCTTTCTTT. Translating it yields CASSQEARPNTEAFF.

This rearrangement joins TRBV5-4 to TRBJ2-1; 11 bases line up with TRBD2. With V trimmed by 0 bases and J by 6 bases, 2 bases remained unmatched. CDR3 length: 15 amino acids. Per the germline V gene, CDR1 is SGHNT and CDR2 is YYREEE (reference sequence). The CDR3 sequence: CASSLETSGINEQFF. The CDR3 bases are TGTGCCAGCAGCTTGGAGACTAGCGGGATCAATGAGCAGTTCTTC.

The count of this clone is one. The genes are TRBV10-3 and TRBJ2-2; D may match TRBD1 or TRBD2 (5 bases each). CDR3 length equals 14 residues. The V end lost 6 bases, the J end lost 7 bases, and 15 bases lay between the germline ends. Germline V CDR1 and CDR2: ENHRY, SYGVKD. The CDR3 protein is CAIRPGTGGGELFF. The CDR3 DNA reads as TGTGCCATCAGACCCGGGACGGGCGGCGGGGAGCTGTTTTTT.

This clone was recorded once. V gene TRBV6-5 combines with J gene TRBJ1-1; D not certain. Trimming left V 0 bases short and J 1 base short, with 6 bases between. The CDR3 has 14 amino acids. Germline V lookup: CDR1 MNHEY, CDR2 SVGAGI. In DNA form, the CDR3 reads TGTGCCAGCAGTTACTCGAACAGGAACACTGAAGCTTTCTTT. Amino acid sequence: CASSYSNRNTEAFF.

This clone occurred once. The junction shows a germline mismatch at one end, possibly a read error. The rearrangement joins TRBV18 to TRBJ1-1, with D unclear. The CDR3 has 11 amino acids. The germline gives CDR1 KGHSH, CDR2 LQKENI. The CDR3, as DNA: TGTGCCAGCTCCCCACTCACTGAAGCTTTCTTT. This gives the protein CASSPLTEAFF.

The CDR3 reads CAWSVQGGGSGNTIYF. DNA of the CDR3: TGTGCCTGGAGTGTACAGGGAGGGGGCTCTGGAAACACCATATATTTT. V is TRBV30 and J is TRBJ1-3; perhaps TRBD1 as D (6 bases). From germline, CDR1 is GTSNPN and CDR2 SVGIG (reference sequence). The CDR3 runs to 16 residues. Trimming removed 0 bases at V and 0 bases at J, with 12 bases between.

V usage is TRBV14 and J usage is TRBJ2-1; D might be TRBD1 (5 bases). The CDR3 runs 15 residues. Trimming removed 0 bases from V and 2 bases from J, with 8 bases in between. The germline V gene has CDR1 SGHDN and CDR2 FVKESK. CDR3 bases: TGTGCCAGCAGCCAAGACAGGGTACCCTACAATGAGCAGTTCTTC. This sequence encodes CASSQDRVPYNEQFF.

This sequence joins TRBV28 and TRBJ1-3, with D tentatively TRBD1 (5 bases). The V end lost 5 bases, the J end lost 7 bases, and 12 bases lay between the germline ends. Germline-derived CDR1 and CDR2 are MDHEN and SYDVKM. There are 13 residues in the CDR3. The CDR3 loop is CASSAPTDNTIYF. The CDR3 DNA follows: TGTGCCAGCAGTGCACCGACAGACAACACCATATATTTT. The full variable domain, with the rest looked up from reference TRBV28 and TRBJ1-3, is DVKVTQSSRYLVKRTGEKVFLECVQDMDHENMFWYRQDPGLGLRLIYFSYDVKMKEKGDIPEGYSVSREKKERFSLILESASTNQTSMYLCASSAPTDNTIYFGEGSWLTVV.

This clone was counted once. The chain has TRBV28 and TRBJ2-7; D remains ambiguous. The CDR3 has 15 amino acids. Deletions cut 3 bases from V and 7 bases from J, with 19 bases between. Germline V lookup: CDR1 MDHEN, CDR2 SYDVKM. CDR3 coding DNA: TGTGCCAGCAGTTTCCCCTTAGGGCTACCCCGAGAGCAGTACTTC. Its protein is CASSFPLGLPREQYF.

This sequence joins TRBV4-3 and TRBJ2-1; tentatively, D is TRBD1 or TRBD2 (5 bases each). The ends were cut back, 4 bases at V and 0 bases at J, with 13 bases in the middle. This CDR3 region has 16 residues. The germline gives CDR1 LGHNA, CDR2 YSLEER. The CDR3 spells CASSRGDVSSYNEQFF. Here the CDR3 DNA reads TGCGCCAGCAGCCGAGGGGACGTAAGCTCCTACAATGAGCAGTTCTTC.